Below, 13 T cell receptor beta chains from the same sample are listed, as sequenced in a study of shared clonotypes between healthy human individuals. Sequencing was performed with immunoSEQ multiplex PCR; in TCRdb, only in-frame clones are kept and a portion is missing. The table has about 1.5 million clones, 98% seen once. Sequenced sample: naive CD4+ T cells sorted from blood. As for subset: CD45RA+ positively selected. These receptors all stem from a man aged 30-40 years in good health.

The DNA of the CDR3 is TGCGCCAGCAGCATAGGGACAGAAGTGGCTACGCAGTATTTT. Its translation: CASSIGTEVATQYF. The chain carries TRBV5-1 and TRBJ2-3, with TRBD1 matching over 7 bases. The CDR3 sequence is 14 residues long. CDR1 and CDR2 from the germline V gene are SGHRS and YFSETQ. V dropped 4 bases and J dropped 8; count of bases not matched to a gene: 10.

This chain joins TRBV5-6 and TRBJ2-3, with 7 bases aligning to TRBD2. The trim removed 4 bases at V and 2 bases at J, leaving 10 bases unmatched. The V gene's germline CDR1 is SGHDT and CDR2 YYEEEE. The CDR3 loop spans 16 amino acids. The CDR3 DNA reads TGTGCCAGCAGCCTGATTGCTAGCGGTCTCACAGATACGCAGTATTTT. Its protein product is CASSLIASGLTDTQYF. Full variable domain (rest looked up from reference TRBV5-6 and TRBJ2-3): DAGVTQSPTHLIKTRGQQVTLRCSPKSGHDTVSWYQQALGQGPQFIFQYYEEEERQRGNFPDRFSGHQFPNYSSELNVNALLLGDSALYLCASSLIASGLTDTQYFGPGTRLTVL.

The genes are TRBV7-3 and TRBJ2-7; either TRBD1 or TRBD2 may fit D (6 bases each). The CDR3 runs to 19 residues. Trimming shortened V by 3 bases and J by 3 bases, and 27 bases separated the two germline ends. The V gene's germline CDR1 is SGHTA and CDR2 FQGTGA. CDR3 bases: TGTGCCAGCAGCTTCAACCCCGATAAGGGGGGCGGGACCATCTACGAGCAGTACTTC. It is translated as CASSFNPDKGGGTIYEQYF.

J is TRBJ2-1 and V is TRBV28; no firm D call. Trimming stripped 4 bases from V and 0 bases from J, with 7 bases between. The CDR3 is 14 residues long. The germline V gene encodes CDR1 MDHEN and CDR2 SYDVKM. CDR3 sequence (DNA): TGTGCCAGCAGTTCGGTCCCCTCCTACAATGAGCAGTTCTTC. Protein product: CASSSVPSYNEQFF.

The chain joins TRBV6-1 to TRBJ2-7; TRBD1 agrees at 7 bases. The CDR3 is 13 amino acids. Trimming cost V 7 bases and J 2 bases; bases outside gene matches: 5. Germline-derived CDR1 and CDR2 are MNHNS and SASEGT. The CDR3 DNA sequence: TGTGCCAGCAAGATGACAGGGACCTACGAGCAGTACTTC. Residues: CASKMTGTYEQYF.

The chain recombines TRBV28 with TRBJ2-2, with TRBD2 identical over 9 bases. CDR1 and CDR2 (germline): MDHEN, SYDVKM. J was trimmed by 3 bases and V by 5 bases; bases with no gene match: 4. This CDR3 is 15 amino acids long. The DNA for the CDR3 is TGTGCCAGCAGTAGCGGGAGGCGGGACACCGGGGAGCTGTTTTTT. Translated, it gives CASSSGRRDTGELFF. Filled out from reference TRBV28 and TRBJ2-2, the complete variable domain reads DVKVTQSSRYLVKRTGEKVFLECVQDMDHENMFWYRQDPGLGLRLIYFSYDVKMKEKGDIPEGYSVSREKKERFSLILESASTNQTSMYLCASSSGRRDTGELFFGEGSRLTVL.

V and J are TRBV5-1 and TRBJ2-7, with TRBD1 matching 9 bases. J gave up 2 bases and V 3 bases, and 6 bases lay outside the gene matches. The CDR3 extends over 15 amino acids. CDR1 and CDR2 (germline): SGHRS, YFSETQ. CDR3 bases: TGCGCCAGCAGCTCCGGGACAGGGAGAACCTACGAGCAGTACTTC. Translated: CASSSGTGRTYEQYF.

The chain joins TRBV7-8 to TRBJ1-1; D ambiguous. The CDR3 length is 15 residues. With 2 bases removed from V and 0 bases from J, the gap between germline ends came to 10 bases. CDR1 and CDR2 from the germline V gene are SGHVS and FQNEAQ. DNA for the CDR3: TGTGCCAGCAGCTTATTTTCCCCAGTGAACACTGAAGCTTTCTTT. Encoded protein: CASSLFSPVNTEAFF.

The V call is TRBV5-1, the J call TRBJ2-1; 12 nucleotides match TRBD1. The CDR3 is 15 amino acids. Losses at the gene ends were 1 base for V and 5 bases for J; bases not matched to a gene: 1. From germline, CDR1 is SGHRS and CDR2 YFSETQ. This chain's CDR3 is CASSLRDRGHNEQFF. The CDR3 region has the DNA TGCGCCAGCAGCTTGAGGGACAGGGGGCACAATGAGCAGTTCTTC.

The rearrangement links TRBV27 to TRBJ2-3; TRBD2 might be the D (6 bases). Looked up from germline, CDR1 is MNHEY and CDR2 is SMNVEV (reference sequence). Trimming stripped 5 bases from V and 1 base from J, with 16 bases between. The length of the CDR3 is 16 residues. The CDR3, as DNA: TGTGCCAGCAGTGATTGGGGAGGTTCGGGCACAGATACGCAGTATTTT. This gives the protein CASSDWGGSGTDTQYF.

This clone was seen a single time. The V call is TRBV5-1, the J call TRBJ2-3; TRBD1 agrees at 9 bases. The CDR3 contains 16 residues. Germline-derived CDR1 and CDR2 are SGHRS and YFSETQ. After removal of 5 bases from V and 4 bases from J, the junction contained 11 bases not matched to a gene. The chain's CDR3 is CASSSQGQGVSDTQYF. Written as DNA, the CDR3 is TGCGCCAGCAGTTCCCAGGGACAGGGCGTCTCAGATACGCAGTATTTT.

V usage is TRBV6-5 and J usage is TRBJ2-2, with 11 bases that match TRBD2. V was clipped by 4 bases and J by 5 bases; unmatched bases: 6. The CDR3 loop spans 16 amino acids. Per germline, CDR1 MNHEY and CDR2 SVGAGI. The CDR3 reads CASSWLAGGITGELFF. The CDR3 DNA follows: TGTGCCAGCAGTTGGCTAGCGGGAGGAATAACCGGGGAGCTGTTTTTT.

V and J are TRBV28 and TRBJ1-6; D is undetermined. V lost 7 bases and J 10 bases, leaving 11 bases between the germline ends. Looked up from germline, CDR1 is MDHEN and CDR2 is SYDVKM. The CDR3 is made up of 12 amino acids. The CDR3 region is CASTTRRSPLHF. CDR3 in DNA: TGTGCCAGCACGACAAGAAGGTCACCCCTCCACTTT.